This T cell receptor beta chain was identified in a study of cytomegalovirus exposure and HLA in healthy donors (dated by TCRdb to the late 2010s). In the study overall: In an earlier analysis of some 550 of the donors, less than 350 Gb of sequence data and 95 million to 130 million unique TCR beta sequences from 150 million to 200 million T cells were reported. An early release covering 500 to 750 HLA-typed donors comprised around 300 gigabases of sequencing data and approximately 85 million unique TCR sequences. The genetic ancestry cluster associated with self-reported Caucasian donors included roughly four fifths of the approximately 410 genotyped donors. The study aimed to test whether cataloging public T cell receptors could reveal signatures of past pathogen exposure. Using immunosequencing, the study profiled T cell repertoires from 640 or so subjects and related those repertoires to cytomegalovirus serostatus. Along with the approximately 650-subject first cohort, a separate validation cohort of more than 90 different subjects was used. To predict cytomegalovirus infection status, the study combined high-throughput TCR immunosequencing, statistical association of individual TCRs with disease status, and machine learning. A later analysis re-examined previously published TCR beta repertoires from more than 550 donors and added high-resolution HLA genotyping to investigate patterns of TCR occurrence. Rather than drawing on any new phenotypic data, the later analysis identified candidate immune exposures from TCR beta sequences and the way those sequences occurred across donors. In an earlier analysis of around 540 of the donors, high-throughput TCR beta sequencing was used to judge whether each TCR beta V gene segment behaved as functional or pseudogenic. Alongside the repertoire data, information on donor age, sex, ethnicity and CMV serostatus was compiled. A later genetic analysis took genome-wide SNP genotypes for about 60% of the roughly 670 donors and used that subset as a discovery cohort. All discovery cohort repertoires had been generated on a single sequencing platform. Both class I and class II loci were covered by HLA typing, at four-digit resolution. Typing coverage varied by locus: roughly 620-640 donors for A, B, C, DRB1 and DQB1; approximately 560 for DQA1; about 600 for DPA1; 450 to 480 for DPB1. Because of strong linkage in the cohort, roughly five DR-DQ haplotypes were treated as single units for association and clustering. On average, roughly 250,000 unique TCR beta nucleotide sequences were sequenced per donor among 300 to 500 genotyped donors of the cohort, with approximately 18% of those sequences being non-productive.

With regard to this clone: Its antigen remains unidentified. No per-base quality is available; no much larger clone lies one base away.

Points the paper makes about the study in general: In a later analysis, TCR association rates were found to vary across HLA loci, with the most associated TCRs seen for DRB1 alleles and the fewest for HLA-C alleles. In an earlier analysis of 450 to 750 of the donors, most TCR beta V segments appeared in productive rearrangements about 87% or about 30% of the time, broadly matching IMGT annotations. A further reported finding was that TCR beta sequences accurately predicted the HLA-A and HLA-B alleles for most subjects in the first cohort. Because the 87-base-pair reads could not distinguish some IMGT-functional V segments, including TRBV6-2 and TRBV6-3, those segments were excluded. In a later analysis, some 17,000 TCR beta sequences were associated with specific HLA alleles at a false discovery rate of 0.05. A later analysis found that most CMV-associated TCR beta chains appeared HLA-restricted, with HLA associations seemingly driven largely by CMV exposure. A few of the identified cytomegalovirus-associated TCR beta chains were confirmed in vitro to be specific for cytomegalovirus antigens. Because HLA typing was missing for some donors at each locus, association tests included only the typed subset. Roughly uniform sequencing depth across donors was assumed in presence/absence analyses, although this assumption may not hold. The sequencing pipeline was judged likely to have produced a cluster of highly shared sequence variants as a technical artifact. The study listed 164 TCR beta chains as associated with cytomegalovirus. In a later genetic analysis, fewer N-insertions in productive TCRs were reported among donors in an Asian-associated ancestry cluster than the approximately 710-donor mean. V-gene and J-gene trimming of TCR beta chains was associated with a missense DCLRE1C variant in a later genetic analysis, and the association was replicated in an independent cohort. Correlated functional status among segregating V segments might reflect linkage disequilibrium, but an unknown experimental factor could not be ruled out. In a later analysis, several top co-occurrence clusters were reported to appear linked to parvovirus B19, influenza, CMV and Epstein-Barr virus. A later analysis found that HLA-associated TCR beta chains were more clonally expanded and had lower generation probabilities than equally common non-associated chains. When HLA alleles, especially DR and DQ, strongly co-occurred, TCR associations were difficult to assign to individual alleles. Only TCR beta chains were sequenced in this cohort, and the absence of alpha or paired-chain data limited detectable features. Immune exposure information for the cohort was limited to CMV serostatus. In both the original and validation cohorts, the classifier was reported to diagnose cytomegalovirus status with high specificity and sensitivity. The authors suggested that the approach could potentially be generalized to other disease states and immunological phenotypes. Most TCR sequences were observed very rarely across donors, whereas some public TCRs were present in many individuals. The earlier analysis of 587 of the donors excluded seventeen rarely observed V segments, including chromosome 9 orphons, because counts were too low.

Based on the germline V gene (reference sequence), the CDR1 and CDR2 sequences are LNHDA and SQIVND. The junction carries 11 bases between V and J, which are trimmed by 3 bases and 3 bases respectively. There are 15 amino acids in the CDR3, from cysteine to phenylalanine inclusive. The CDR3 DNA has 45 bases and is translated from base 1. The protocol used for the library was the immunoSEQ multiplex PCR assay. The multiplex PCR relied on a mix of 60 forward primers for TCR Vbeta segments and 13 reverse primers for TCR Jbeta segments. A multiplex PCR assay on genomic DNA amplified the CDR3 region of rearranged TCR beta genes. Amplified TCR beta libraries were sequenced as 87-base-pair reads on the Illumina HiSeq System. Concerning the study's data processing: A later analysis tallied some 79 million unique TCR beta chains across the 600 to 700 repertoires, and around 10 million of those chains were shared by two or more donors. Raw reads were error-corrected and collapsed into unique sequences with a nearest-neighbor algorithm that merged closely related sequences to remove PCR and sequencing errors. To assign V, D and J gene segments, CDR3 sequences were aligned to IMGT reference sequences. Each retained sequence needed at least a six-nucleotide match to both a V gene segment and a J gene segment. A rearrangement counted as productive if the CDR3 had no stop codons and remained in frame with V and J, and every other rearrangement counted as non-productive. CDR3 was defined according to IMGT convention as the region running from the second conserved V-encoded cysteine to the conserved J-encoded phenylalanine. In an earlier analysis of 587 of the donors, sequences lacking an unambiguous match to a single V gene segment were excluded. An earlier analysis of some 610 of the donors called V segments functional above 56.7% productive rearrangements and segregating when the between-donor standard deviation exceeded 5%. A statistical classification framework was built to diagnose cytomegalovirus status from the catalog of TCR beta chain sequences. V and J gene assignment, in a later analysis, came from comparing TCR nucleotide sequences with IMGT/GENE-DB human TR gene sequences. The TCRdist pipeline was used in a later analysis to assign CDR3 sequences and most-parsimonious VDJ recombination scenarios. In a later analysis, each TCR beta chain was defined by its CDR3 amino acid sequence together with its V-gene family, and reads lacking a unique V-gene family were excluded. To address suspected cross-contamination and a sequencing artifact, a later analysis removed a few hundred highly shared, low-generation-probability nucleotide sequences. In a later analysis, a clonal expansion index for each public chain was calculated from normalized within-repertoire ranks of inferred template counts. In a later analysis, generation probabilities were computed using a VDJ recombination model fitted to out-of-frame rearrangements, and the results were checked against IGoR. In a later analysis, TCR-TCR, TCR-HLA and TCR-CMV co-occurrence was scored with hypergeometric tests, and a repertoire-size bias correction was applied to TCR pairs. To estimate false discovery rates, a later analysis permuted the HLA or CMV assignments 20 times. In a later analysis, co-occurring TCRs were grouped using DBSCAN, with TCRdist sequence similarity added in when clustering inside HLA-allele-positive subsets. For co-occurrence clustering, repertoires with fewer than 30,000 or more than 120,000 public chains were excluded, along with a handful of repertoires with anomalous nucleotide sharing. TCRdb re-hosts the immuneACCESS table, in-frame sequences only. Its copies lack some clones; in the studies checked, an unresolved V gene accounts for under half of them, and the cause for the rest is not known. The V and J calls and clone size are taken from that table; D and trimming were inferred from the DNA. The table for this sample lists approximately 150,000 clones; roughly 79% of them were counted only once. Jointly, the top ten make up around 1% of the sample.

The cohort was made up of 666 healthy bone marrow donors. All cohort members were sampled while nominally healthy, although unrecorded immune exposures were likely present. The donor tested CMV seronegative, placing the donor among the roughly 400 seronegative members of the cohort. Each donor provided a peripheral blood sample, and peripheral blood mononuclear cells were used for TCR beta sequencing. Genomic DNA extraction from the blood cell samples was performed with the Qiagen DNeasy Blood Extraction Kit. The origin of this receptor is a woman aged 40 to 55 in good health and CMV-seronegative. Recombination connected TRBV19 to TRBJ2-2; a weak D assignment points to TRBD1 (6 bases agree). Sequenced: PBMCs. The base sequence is TGTGCCAGTAGTATCAGGGGACGGGACACCGGGGAGCTGTTTTTT. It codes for CASSIRGRDTGELFF.